Included here is one TCR beta chain sequence, with context. The antigen remains unidentified. This sample stems from a study of metastatic and nonmetastatic thyroid tumors. Study observations and caveats: Within blood and tumor, benign nodules reportedly had significantly lower TCR beta diversity than malignant thyroid tumors did.

From the PCR reads, TCRdb re-called clones with MiXCR. This sample has over 12,000 clones, with roughly 28% found just once. All patients reached thyroid surgery having received no treatment beforehand. CDR1 and CDR2 (germline): ENHRY, SYGVKD. Losses at the gene ends were 3 bases for V and 6 bases for J; bases not matched to a gene: 4. There are 14 residues in the CDR3. The origin of this receptor is a female donor with papillary thyroid cancer or a benign thyroid nodule (not recorded which). Some clones in this sample may be carry-over from other donors' samples. The chain couples TRBV10-3 to TRBJ1-5, with 8 bases lining up with TRBD1. The sequencing sample was made of tumor tissue. The CDR3 loop is CAISDRQGRQPQHF. The CDR3 nucleotides are TGTGCCATCAGTGACCGACAGGGGCGTCAGCCCCAGCATTTT.